Below, one TCR beta chain is given with its context. The specificity of this receptor is unknown. No quality values exist for individual bases; no much larger clone is one base distant. This sample is part of a study of blood T cell repertoires in COVID-19 (dated by TCRdb to the early 2020s). About the full investigation: Samples from collaborators originated in the United States, Italy and Spain and spanned both the acute and convalescent phases of COVID-19. Where available, HLA class I and class II types were obtained from metadata supplied by the sample provider rather than from assay-based typing. The material from the prospective study consisted of cDNA or gDNA derived from T cells, B-cell-depleted T cells, or PBMCs. Samples came from the ongoing ImmuneRACE study (first 160 participants) plus 1,254 subjects from 6 global collaborators. Deeply sampled blood TCRbeta repertoires from subjects exposed to, actively infected with, or recovered from COVID-19 were included in the dataset. The repertoires were made available in a free public database intended to serve as a resource for research on the immune response to SARS-CoV-2. The sample metadata nearly always contained a de-identified subject ID, COVID-19 status, age in years and sex. What the authors observed across the whole study: Clinical and demographic metadata were provided uncurated, with the amount varying by source and participant.

Inclusive of the bounding cysteine and phenylalanine, the CDR3 is 15 residues long. The read is trimmed to its CDR3 DNA, 45 bases read in frame from base 1. V was cut back by 1 base and J by 7 bases, leaving a gap of 17 bases between them. According to the germline V gene, CDR1 reads SGHVS and CDR2 reads FQNEAQ. Each collaborating institution followed its own protocols to collect whole blood in K2EDTA tubes. For TCRbeta analysis, collaborators shipped samples in one of three forms: frozen whole blood, isolated PBMCs, or DNA extracted from either of those sample types. TCRbeta CDR3 regions were amplified from genomic DNA by means of the immunoSEQ Assay, a bias-controlled multiplex PCR. In the authors' own workflow: The number of nucleated cells in each sample was estimated by amplification of reference gene primers within the assay. To quantify the absolute abundance of each unique TCRbeta CDR3 rearrangement, sequence reads were collapsed and filtered. For each sample, productive Simpson clonality was calculated as the square root of Simpson's diversity index across productive rearrangements. TCRdb holds this immuneACCESS table with in-frame rearrangements only. Some clones are missing; in checked studies, unresolved V genes explain under half, and the rest has no known cause. V and J calls and clone size follow that table, whereas D and trimming were derived from the DNA. The sample table holds under 250,000 clones, of which 65% to 85% were seen once. The ten largest clones take up around 26% of the sample.

The source is a man between 35 and 55 years old with acute or convalescent COVID-19. Sequenced sample: peripheral blood. The chain joins TRBV7-8 to TRBJ2-7, with a tentative D gene TRBD1 over 6 matching bases. This receptor has the CDR3 CASSLGAQGPREQYF. The DNA reads TGTGCCAGCAGCTTAGGAGCCCAGGGGCCACGGGAGCAGTACTTC.